Here is one T cell receptor (beta chain) with its context. Its antigen is unidentified. Time point specified: week 5, during vaccination. A single vaccine dose contained 300 ug of mutant IDH1 20-mer peptide, and topical imiquimod was used with it. These data belong to a study of a mutant IDH1 vaccine in newly diagnosed glioma. Study background: Treated patients had a mean age of about 44 years and a sex split that was roughly 60% male and roughly 38% female.

Study conclusions and caveats: Vaccination induced immune responses in roughly 93% of patients.

Trimming pared 1 base from V and 15 bases from J, leaving 16 bases between. This CDR3 contains 13 residues. Germline V gene data show CDR1 as SGHTA and CDR2 as FQGNSA. The data were produced by immunoSEQ multiplex PCR, yet TCRdb's version contains in-frame clones alone and is incomplete. The sample holds tens of thousands of clones, just under 80% seen once. This sequence joins TRBV7-2 and TRBJ2-1; D is unresolved. This TCR was recovered from a woman aged 40 to 55 with glioma. Sample: PBMCs, taken from a glioma patient whose treatment included an IDH1 peptide vaccine. The CDR3 coding sequence is TGTGCCAGCAGCTTAGGCTGGTCCAACGGCCCGTTCTTC. Residues: CASSLGWSNGPFF.